The 15 T cell receptor beta chains below come from one sample, sequenced in a study of T cells expressing NK-cell markers. TCRdb reworked the 5' RACE reads into one entry per CDR3 protein, no DNA. This listing includes some 410,000 distinct CDR3 sequences. The sequencing sample was made of blood T cells: a sorted CD56 or NKG2C T cell subset, CD4+ or CD8+ T cells, or bulk PBMC T cells (not recorded which). The source is a woman between 18 and 70 years old in good health.

This sequence joins TRBV18 and TRBJ1-6. This CDR3 is built from 16 residues. Germline-derived CDR1 and CDR2 are KGHSH and LQKENI. CDR3 sequence reads: CASSPNRSSYNSPLHF.

The chain has TRBV13 and TRBJ2-2; TCRdb picks TRBD1, but there is no DNA to check that call. The CDR3 covers 16 residues. Per germline, CDR1 PRHDT and CDR2 FYEKMQ (reference sequence). Here the CDR3 reads CASSFGWDRSSGELFF.

CDR3 amino acids: CASSAGPGSYNEQFF. This chain links TRBV19 with TRBJ2-1; as DNA is missing, the TRBD1 call by TCRdb cannot be tested. This CDR3 spans 15 amino acids. Germline V lookup: CDR1 LNHDA, CDR2 SQIVND (reference sequence).

The chain links TRBV6-5 to TRBJ2-2. Germline V gene data show CDR1 as MNHEY and CDR2 as SVGAGI. The CDR3 contains 15 residues. CDR3 residues: CASSYSSGASGELFF.

The chain links TRBV7-8 to TRBJ2-1; the D call of TRBD2 rests on TCRdb alone, since no DNA is present to check it. This CDR3 spans 16 amino acids. CDR1 and CDR2 from the germline V gene are SGHVS and FQNEAQ. The CDR3 sequence: CASSLYPGTSYNEQFF.

The chain employs TRBV20-1 and TRBJ2-7; the TRBD2 assignment by TCRdb is unverifiable without DNA. Germline assignment: CDR1 DFQATT and CDR2 SNEGSKA (reference sequence). The CDR3 extends over 14 amino acids. The CDR3: CSARAGLATYEQYF.

The J gene is TRBJ2-5, the V gene TRBV7-9; TCRdb gives TRBD2 as the D gene, but with no DNA this cannot be confirmed. Germline-derived CDR1 and CDR2 are SEHNR and FQNEAQ (reference sequence). This CDR3 is built from 16 residues. The CDR3 sequence: CASSSPHRGGSFAQYF.

The chain has TRBV18 and TRBJ1-3. The CDR3 length is 15 residues. Germline CDR1 reads KGHSH; CDR2 reads LQKENI. The CDR3 protein is CASSPSGSSGNTIYF.

The chain carries TRBV7-3 and TRBJ2-1; as DNA is missing, the TRBD2 call by TCRdb cannot be tested. The CDR3 contains 16 residues. Looked up from germline, CDR1 is SGHTA and CDR2 is FQGTGA. CDR3 protein: CASSPASSGGEREQFF.

The gene calls are TRBV6-5 and TRBJ2-5; no DNA is available, so the TRBD2 call from TCRdb remains unchecked. The CDR3 is 16 residues long. Germline V CDR1 and CDR2: MNHEY, SVGAGI. The CDR3 region is CASSYPRGGYQETQYF.

The V call is TRBV4-3, the J call TRBJ2-3; the D call of TRBD1 rests on TCRdb alone, since no DNA is present to check it. Germline V lookup: CDR1 LGHNA, CDR2 YSLEER. This CDR3 is built from 15 residues. CDR3 in amino acids: CASSQGLMRGDTQYF.

The chain has TRBV11-2 and TRBJ2-3; checking the TCRdb D call of TRBD1 is not possible without DNA. This CDR3 comprises 16 residues. CDR1 and CDR2 (germline): SGHAT, FQNNGV. The CDR3 is CASSFGTKAPTDTQYF.

This chain joins TRBV29-1 and TRBJ2-2. The CDR3 extends over 13 amino acids. CDR1 is SQVTM and CDR2 is ANQGSEA in the germline V gene. This chain's CDR3 is CSGARANTGELFF.

The chain is built from TRBV10-3 and TRBJ2-7; the D call from TCRdb, TRBD1, cannot be confirmed without DNA. The germline gives CDR1 ENHRY, CDR2 SYGVKD. This CDR3 has 13 residues. The CDR3 here is CAISADRGDEQYF.

The V gene is TRBV12-3 or TRBV12-4, the J gene TRBJ2-7; TCRdb indicates TRBD1, and absent DNA this call remains unverified. This CDR3 is 16 amino acids long. CDR3 region: CASSLERGRGSYEQYF.